The subject of this entry is one T cell receptor beta chain. Repertoires were generated with immunoSEQ multiplex PCR, while TCRdb's copy carries only in-frame clones and drops some. The repertoire holds around 79,000 clones, approximately 92% seen once, with about 9.1% in the top ten. The CDR3 loop spans 14 amino acids. V lost 3 bases and J lost 4; bases outside the gene matches: 4. Germline-derived CDR1 and CDR2 are SGDLS and YYNGEE. The sample comes from a study of OX40 agonist ivuxolimab in advanced cancers. This rearrangement joins TRBV9 to TRBJ1-2; the match to TRBD1 covers 9 bases. This receptor was taken from an adult with an advanced solid tumor such as melanoma, head and neck, liver or kidney cancer. The sample in question was CD4+ or CD8+ T cells sorted from blood, obtained in a trial of the OX40 agonist ivuxolimab. CDR3 nucleotides: TGTGCCAGCAGCGCCGGGGACAGGGTCTATGGCTACACCTTC. Amino acid sequence: CASSAGDRVYGYTF.